The 25 T cell receptor beta chains below come from one sample, sequenced in a study of T cell responses to AZD1222 COVID-19 vaccine. Repertoires were generated with immunoSEQ multiplex PCR, while TCRdb's copy carries only in-frame clones and drops some. The sample holds about 200,000 clones; around nine tenths are singletons and the top ten take about 3.6%. Sequences were derived from peripheral blood, sampled 28 days after the second dose of the MenACWY control vaccine. All receptors come from an adult who received the MenACWY meningococcal vaccine as a control.

The V call is TRBV6-1, the J call TRBJ2-7; D unresolved. Per the germline V gene, CDR1 is MNHNS and CDR2 is SASEGT. Trimming cost V 2 bases and J 1 base, with 12 bases left between them. The length of the CDR3 is 15 residues. DNA of the CDR3: TGTGCCAGCAGTGAACCTAACGGCCCATCCTACGAGCAGTACTTC. Translation: CASSEPNGPSYEQYF.

The chain links TRBV6-2 or TRBV6-3 to TRBJ2-5; D is ambiguous. V gave up 1 base and J gave up 5 bases, with 5 bases separating them. This CDR3 region has 12 residues. CDR1 is MNHEY, CDR2 SVGEGT, per germline. The CDR3 loop reads CASSYYGETQYF. DNA for the CDR3: TGTGCCAGCAGTTACTACGGGGAGACCCAGTACTTC.

The chain recombines TRBV6-5 with TRBJ2-7; D tentatively reads TRBD1 or TRBD2 (5 bases each). Germline assignment: CDR1 MNHEY and CDR2 SVGAGI. Trimming removed 6 bases from V and 6 bases from J, with 12 bases in between. This CDR3 contains 12 residues. CDR3 DNA sequence: TGTGCCAGCAGCCTCCGGGACGGCGAGCAGTACTTC. Its protein product is CASSLRDGEQYF.

The genes are TRBV28 and TRBJ2-6; 9 bases map to TRBD1. CDR3 size: 18 residues. Germline CDR1 and CDR2: MDHEN and SYDVKM. The trim removed 3 bases at V and 0 bases at J, leaving 6 bases unmatched. CDR3 region: CASSLVGTGPSGANVLTF. CDR3 in DNA: TGTGCCAGCAGTTTGGTCGGGACAGGGCCCTCTGGGGCCAACGTCCTGACTTTC.

The genes are TRBV24-1 and TRBJ2-1; D may be TRBD2 (6 bases). Per the germline V gene, CDR1 is KGHDR and CDR2 is SFDVKD. This CDR3 is built from 17 residues. Trimming took 0 bases from V and 8 from J, leaving 19 bases between them. CDR3 in DNA: TGTGCCACCAGTGATTTGTCTGGGACTGGTCTTGGCGATGAGCAGTTCTTC. This gives the protein CATSDLSGTGLGDEQFF.

The chain carries TRBV6-6 and TRBJ2-7; 11 bases agree with TRBD2. The CDR3 loop spans 16 amino acids. V dropped 5 bases and J dropped 6; count of bases not matched to a gene: 12. The V gene's germline CDR1 is MNHNY and CDR2 SVGAGI (reference sequence). The CDR3 loop is CASSRPTSGTTGEQYF. CDR3 bases: TGTGCCAGCAGTCGACCGACTAGCGGGACTACAGGCGAGCAGTACTTC.

V usage is TRBV28 and J usage is TRBJ2-2; D is unresolved. CDR3 size: 13 residues. Germline V gene lookup returns CDR1 MDHEN and CDR2 SYDVKM. V was cut by 5 bases and J by 2 bases, with 6 bases left in between. CDR3 residues: CASSLGNTGELFF. For the CDR3, the DNA is TGTGCCAGCAGTCTGGGAAACACCGGGGAGCTGTTTTTT.

J is TRBJ1-1 and V is TRBV6-5; D possibly corresponds to TRBD1 (6 bases). Trimming shortened V by 11 bases and J by 3 bases, and 10 bases separated the two germline ends. CDR3 length: 11 residues. Per the germline V gene, CDR1 is MNHEY and CDR2 is SVGAGI. CDR3 nucleotides: TGTGCCGTCCAGGGGTACACTGAAGCTTTCTTT. Encoded protein: CAVQGYTEAFF.

The chain carries TRBV6-5 and TRBJ1-5, with D unresolved. The CDR3 contains 15 residues. Trimming left V 6 bases short and J 0 bases short, with 12 bases between. The germline V gene has CDR1 MNHEY and CDR2 SVGAGI. CDR3: CASSPTHYSNQPQHF. The CDR3 bases are TGTGCCAGCAGCCCCACACACTATAGCAATCAGCCCCAGCATTTT.

In this sample, this clone turned up once. V and J are TRBV24-1 and TRBJ2-5; no clear D gene. The CDR3 loop spans 13 amino acids. The germline gives CDR1 KGHDR, CDR2 SFDVKD. Trimming pared 5 bases from V and 3 bases from J, leaving 9 bases between. The CDR3 reads CATSGLGKETQYF. CDR3 nucleotide sequence: TGTGCCACCAGTGGGCTGGGGAAAGAGACCCAGTACTTC.

This clone was counted only a few times. The chain joins TRBV7-2 to TRBJ2-1, with a possible D match to TRBD2 (5 bases). This CDR3 is 17 amino acids long. Trimming stripped 5 bases from V and 1 base from J, with 18 bases between. Germline V CDR1 and CDR2: SGHTA, FQGNSA. CDR3 region: CASSKQSTRASYNEQFF. The CDR3 bases are TGTGCCAGCAGCAAGCAGAGTACTAGAGCTTCCTACAATGAGCAGTTCTTC.

The chain links TRBV4-1 to TRBJ2-5; 11 nucleotides align to TRBD1. Trimming took 0 bases from V and 5 from J; bases not matched to a gene: 5. The V gene's germline CDR1 is MGHRA and CDR2 YSYEKL. The CDR3 is 16 amino acids. The CDR3 loop is CASSQDPGQGGETQYF. DNA of the CDR3: TGCGCCAGCAGCCAAGACCCGGGACAGGGGGGGGAGACCCAGTACTTC.

This clone was observed a single time. In DNA, the CDR3 is TGCAGCGTCACCGGGACAGAGAACACTGAAGCTTTCTTT. This gives the protein CSVTGTENTEAFF. The V and J genes are TRBV29-1 and TRBJ1-1, with 7 bases aligning to TRBD1. Germline lookup yields CDR1 SQVTM and CDR2 ANQGSEA. V lost 6 bases, J lost 1 base, and 5 bases stayed unmatched. The CDR3 covers 13 residues. The full variable domain, completed using reference TRBV29-1 and TRBJ1-1, is SAVISQKPSRDICQRGTSLTIQCQVDSQVTMMFWYRQQPGQSLTLIATANQGSEATYESGFVIDKFPISRPNLTFSTLTVSNMSPEDSSIYLCSVTGTENTEAFFGQGTRLTVV.

The CDR3 coding sequence is TGTGCCAGCAGCTTGCAAGGGATTGGAAATCAGCCCCAGCATTTT. This encodes CASSLQGIGNQPQHF. The gene calls are TRBV5-5 and TRBJ1-5; no definite D call. Per the germline V gene, CDR1 is SGHKS and CDR2 is YYEKEE (reference sequence). V was cut by 1 base and J by 4 bases, with 12 bases left in between. CDR3 size: 15 residues.

The rearrangement links TRBV5-4 to TRBJ1-3; 7 nucleotides align to TRBD1. There are 16 residues in the CDR3. J lost 4 bases, V lost 4 bases, and 11 bases had no gene match. CDR1 and CDR2 (germline): SGHNT, YYREEE (reference sequence). The CDR3 nucleotides are TGTGCCAGCAGCCCGTACAGGGGAAGTTCGGGAAACACCATATATTTT. This translates into CASSPYRGSSGNTIYF.

The V and J genes are TRBV7-9 and TRBJ1-1; TRBD1 matches at 7 bases. CDR1 and CDR2 from the germline V gene are SEHNR and FQNEAQ (reference sequence). CDR3 length equals 15 residues. V lost 5 bases to trimming and J lost 0 bases; unmatched junction nucleotides: 6. CDR3 in amino acids: CASSQLTGMNTEAFF. DNA of the CDR3: TGTGCCAGCAGCCAACTGACAGGGATGAACACTGAAGCTTTCTTT.

The chain links TRBV30 to TRBJ2-2; 7 bases are shared with TRBD2. V gave up 2 bases and J gave up 7 bases; unmatched junction bases: 13. This CDR3 has 16 residues. The V gene's germline CDR1 is GTSNPN and CDR2 SVGIG (reference sequence). The CDR3 DNA reads as TGTGCCTGGAGTCTCCCTTTCGGACTAGTAGGCGGGGAGCTGTTTTTT. Translating gives CAWSLPFGLVGGELFF.

The chain recombines TRBV9 with TRBJ2-2, with 10 positions matching TRBD2. The ends lost 3 bases at V and 7 bases at J; junction bases unmatched: 9. Germline V CDR1 and CDR2: SGDLS, YYNGEE. The CDR3 is made up of 16 amino acids. This CDR3 is CASSGAPRLAGGELFF. CDR3 bases: TGTGCCAGCAGCGGCGCCCCAAGACTAGCGGGCGGGGAGCTGTTTTTT.

The genes are TRBV19 and TRBJ2-1, with a tentative D call TRBD2 (6 bases). Germline V CDR1 and CDR2: LNHDA, SQIVND (reference sequence). Trimming took 0 bases from V and 6 from J, leaving 12 bases between them. The CDR3 is 15 amino acids. The CDR3 bases are TGTGCCAGTAGTATAGATCTAGCGTGGGGCAATGAGCAGTTCTTC. The encoded protein is CASSIDLAWGNEQFF.

The chain links TRBV11-2 to TRBJ1-1, with TRBD1 matching over 10 bases. Germline CDR1 is SGHAT and CDR2 is FQNNGV. V shed 6 bases and J 0 bases; nucleotides not matched to a gene: 10. CDR3 length: 17 residues. In DNA form, the CDR3 reads TGTGCCAGCAGAAACCGGGACAGGGGACCAATGAACACTGAAGCTTTCTTT. Its translation: CASRNRDRGPMNTEAFF.

This clone was seen just once. This sequence joins TRBV24-1 and TRBJ1-1, with D hard to call. The V end was cut by 3 bases, the J end by 4 bases, with 5 bases between. The CDR3 runs 12 residues. Germline V lookup: CDR1 KGHDR, CDR2 SFDVKD. CDR3: CATSDGITEAFF. The CDR3 DNA follows: TGTGCCACCAGTGATGGGATCACTGAAGCTTTCTTT.

The rearrangement joins TRBV19 to TRBJ1-5; D possibly corresponds to TRBD1 (6 bases). Germline CDR1 and CDR2: LNHDA and SQIVND (reference sequence). The CDR3 is made up of 15 amino acids. The ends were cut back, 2 bases at V and 9 bases at J, with 17 bases in the middle. CDR3 coding DNA: TGTGCCAGTAGTATACGTGGGGGGGCCTCGCCGCCCCAGCATTTT. Translation: CASSIRGGASPPQHF.

V is TRBV28 and J is TRBJ2-5; tentative D call: TRBD2 (6 bases). The length of the CDR3 is 16 residues. The germline V gene has CDR1 MDHEN and CDR2 SYDVKM. With 2 bases removed from V and 3 bases from J, the gap between germline ends came to 16 bases. CDR3 sequence reads: CASSLGAGRMEETQYF. The CDR3 DNA reads as TGTGCCAGCAGTTTAGGGGCGGGGAGGATGGAAGAGACCCAGTACTTC.

The chain joins TRBV2 to TRBJ1-1; no clear D gene. The CDR3 length is 13 residues. The V end lost 5 bases, the J end lost 3 bases, and 10 bases lay between the germline ends. Germline V lookup: CDR1 SNHLY, CDR2 FYNNEI. The DNA for the CDR3 is TGTGCCAGCAGTCTGCCGGGTTACACTGAAGCTTTCTTT. This translates into CASSLPGYTEAFF. Variable domain in full (rest from reference TRBV2 and TRBJ1-1): EPEVTQTPSHQVTQMGQEVILRCVPISNHLYFYWYRQILGQKVEFLVSFYNNEISEKSEIFDDQFSVERPDGSNFTLKIRSTKLEDSAMYFCASSLPGYTEAFFGQGTRLTVV.

This clone is a singleton in its sample. The rearrangement uses TRBV19 and TRBJ1-1, with D hard to call. Trimming stripped 7 bases from V and 1 base from J, with 10 bases between. The CDR3 length is 13 residues. CDR1 is LNHDA and CDR2 is SQIVND in the germline V gene (reference sequence). The CDR3 region has the DNA TGTGCCAGTACCCTATGGGAGAACACTGAAGCTTTCTTT. Translating it yields CASTLWENTEAFF.